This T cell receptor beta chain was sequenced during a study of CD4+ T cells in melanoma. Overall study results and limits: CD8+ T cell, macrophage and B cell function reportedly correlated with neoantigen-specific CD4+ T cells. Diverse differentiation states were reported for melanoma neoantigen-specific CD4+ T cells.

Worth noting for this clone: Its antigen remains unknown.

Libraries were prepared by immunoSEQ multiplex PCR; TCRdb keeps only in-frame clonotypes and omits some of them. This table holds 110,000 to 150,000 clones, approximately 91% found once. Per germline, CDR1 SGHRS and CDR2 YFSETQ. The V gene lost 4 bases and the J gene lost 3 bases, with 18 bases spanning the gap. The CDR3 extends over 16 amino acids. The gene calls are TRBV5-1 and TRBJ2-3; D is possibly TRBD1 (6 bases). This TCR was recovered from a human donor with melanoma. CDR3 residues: CASSPTGWDLTDTQYF. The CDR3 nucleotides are TGCGCCAGCAGCCCTACAGGGTGGGATTTAACAGATACGCAGTATTTT.